This T cell receptor beta chain was sequenced in a study of cytotoxic CD8 clonotypes in ibrutinib-treated CLL. Study summary: The samples contained 255,043 productive templates on average. They also contained an average of roughly 90,000 productive rearrangements. Study-level results: Clonality rose at ibrutinib response and fell back toward baseline at progression. Relative to age-matched healthy donors, clonality at baseline was higher, and it tracked circulating CD8+ T-cell counts. Rare overall, public clonotypes shrank or held steady under therapy.

The germline V gene has CDR1 GTSNPN and CDR2 SVGIG (reference sequence). The CDR3 is made up of 15 amino acids. V shed 6 bases, J shed 6 bases, and the junction held 12 bases outside the gene matches. Details on this clone: Antigen: not known.

The table came from immunoSEQ multiplex PCR; TCRdb's copy has only in-frame clones and leaves some out. The repertoire includes 130,000 to 150,000 clones, approximately 81% of them detected once, and over 10% sits in the top ten. V and J are TRBV30 and TRBJ2-7; 12 bases match TRBD2. The TCR was taken from a human donor with chronic lymphocytic leukemia. This specimen was PBMCs, taken after 12 months of ibrutinib treatment. The CDR3 DNA reads TGTGCCTGTGACTACCAACTAGCGGGAGGCACCGAGCAGTACTTC. Protein sequence: CACDYQLAGGTEQYF.